This record covers a single T cell receptor beta chain. These data belong to a study of T cells in Graves' hyperthyroidism and ophthalmopathy. What was amplified from RNA transcripts were TCR beta CDR3 regions. Carried out on the TCR CDR3, a first-round RT-PCR used the HTBI primer set. TCRdb re-derived calls from the multiplex PCR reads in MiXCR, one entry per CDR3 protein. Of 550,000 to 650,000 distinct CDR3 sequences in the sample, 14% are singletons; the top ten hold about 14%. Sequencing was performed on blood. This TCR was recovered from a woman in her thirties or forties with Graves' hyperthyroidism.

CDR3 amino acids: CSVAGDEQYF. The CDR3 DNA reads TGCAGCGTTGCGGGAGACGAGCAGTACTTC. The rearrangement links TRBV29-1 to TRBJ2-7; the D gene is possibly TRBD2 (6 bases). This CDR3 has 10 amino acids. Germline CDR1 is SQVTM and CDR2 is ANQGSEA. The V gene lost 4 bases and the J gene lost 5 bases, with 6 bases spanning the gap.